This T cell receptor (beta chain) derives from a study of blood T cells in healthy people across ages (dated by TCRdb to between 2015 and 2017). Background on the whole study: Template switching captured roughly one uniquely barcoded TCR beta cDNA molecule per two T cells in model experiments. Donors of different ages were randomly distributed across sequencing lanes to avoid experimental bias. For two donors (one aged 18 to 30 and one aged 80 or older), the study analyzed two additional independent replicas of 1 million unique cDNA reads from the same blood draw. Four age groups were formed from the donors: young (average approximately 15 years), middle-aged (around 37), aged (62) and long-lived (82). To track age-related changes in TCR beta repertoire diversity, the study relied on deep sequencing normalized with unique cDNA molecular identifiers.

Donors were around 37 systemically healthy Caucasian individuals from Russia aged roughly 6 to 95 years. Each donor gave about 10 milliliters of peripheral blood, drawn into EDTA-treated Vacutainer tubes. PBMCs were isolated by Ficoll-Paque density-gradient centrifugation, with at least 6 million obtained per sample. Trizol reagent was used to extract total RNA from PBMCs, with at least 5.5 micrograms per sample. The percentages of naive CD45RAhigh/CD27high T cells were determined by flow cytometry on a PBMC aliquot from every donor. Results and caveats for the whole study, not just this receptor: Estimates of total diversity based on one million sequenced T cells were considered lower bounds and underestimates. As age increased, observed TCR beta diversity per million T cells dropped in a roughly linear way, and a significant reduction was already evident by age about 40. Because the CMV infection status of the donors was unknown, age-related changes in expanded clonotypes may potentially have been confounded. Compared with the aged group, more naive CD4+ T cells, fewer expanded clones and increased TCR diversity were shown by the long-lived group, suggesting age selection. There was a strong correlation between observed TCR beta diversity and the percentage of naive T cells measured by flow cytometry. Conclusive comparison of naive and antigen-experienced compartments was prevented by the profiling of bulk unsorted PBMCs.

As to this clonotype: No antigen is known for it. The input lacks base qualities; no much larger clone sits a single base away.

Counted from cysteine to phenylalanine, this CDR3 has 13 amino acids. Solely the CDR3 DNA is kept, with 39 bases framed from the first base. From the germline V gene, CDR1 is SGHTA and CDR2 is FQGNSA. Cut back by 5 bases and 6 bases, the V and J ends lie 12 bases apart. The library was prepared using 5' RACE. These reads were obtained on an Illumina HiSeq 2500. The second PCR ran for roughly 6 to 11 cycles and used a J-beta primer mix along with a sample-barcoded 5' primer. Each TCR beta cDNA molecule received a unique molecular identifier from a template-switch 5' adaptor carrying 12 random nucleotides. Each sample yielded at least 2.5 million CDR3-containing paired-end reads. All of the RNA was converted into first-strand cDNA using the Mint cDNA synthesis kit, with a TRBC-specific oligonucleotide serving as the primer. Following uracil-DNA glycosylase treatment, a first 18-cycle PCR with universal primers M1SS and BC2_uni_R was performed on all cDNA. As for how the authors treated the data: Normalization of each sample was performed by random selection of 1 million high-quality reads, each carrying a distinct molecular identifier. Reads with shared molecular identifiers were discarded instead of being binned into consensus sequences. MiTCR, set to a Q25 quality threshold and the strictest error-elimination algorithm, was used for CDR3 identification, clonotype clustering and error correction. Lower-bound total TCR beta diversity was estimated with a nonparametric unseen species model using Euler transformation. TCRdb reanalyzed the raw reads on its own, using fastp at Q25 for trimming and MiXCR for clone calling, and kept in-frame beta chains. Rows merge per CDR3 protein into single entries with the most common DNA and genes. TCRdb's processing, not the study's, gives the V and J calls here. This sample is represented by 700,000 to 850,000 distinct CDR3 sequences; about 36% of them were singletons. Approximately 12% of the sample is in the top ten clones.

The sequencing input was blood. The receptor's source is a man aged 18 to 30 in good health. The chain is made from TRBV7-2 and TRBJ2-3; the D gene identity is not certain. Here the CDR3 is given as CASSVVLEDTQYF. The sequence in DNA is TGTGCCAGCAGCGTAGTGTTAGAGGATACGCAGTATTTT.